The clone carrying this T cell receptor beta chain was picked up many times. Its target is not known. This beta chain turned up in a library designed for alpha chains; as an off-target read, its abundance says little. These data come from a study of spatial heterogeneity in lung cancer. Study findings and constraints: Within tumors, counts of expanded alpha and beta TCRs tracked tumor mutation counts.

V was cut by 0 bases and J by 3 bases, with 2 bases left in between. Germline V gene lookup returns CDR1 SGHAT and CDR2 FQNNGV. This CDR3 is 12 amino acids long. Time point here: sample taken at primary tumor resection. Unsorted tumor, nontumor lung tissue or cryopreserved PBMC supplied the whole RNA. TCRdb recomputed calls from the 5' RACE reads with MiXCR, one row per CDR3 protein. The sample contains roughly 5,000 distinct CDR3 sequences, about 6.4% of which appear only once. The sequence derives from a female donor with early-stage non-small cell lung cancer. The material was lung tumor tissue, obtained at surgery. The chain joins TRBV11-2 to TRBJ1-2; no clear D gene. The CDR3 nucleotides are TGTGCCAGCAGCTTAGATTACTATGGCTACACCTTC. Translating it yields CASSLDYYGYTF.